These 24 T cell receptor beta chains originate from one sample sequenced in a study of regulatory T cells in long-lasting Graves disease. The sample's time point: newly diagnosed GD, antithyroid drugs for less than 3 months. PBMCs provided the RNA from which the TCR library was made. Through Arm-PCR of CDR3 regions and iRepertoire HTBI primers, TCR beta libraries were built. TCRdb passed the multiplex PCR reads through MiXCR, listing each CDR3 protein once. Of around 450,000 distinct CDR3 sequences listed, over 14% are singletons. This sample also belongs to another study, concerning T cells in Graves' hyperthyroidism and ophthalmopathy.

Sequences were derived from peripheral blood mononuclear cells (PBMCs), sampled at new diagnosis, from a patient treated with antithyroid drugs. Receptors were obtained from a woman between 40 and 50 years old with Graves disease.

The chain carries TRBV12-3 or TRBV12-4 and TRBJ2-7; possible D gene TRBD1, 5 bases. V lost 3 bases, J lost 3 bases, and 15 bases lay in between. The CDR3 length is 15 residues. The DNA of the CDR3 is TGTGCCAGCAGTTTGGGTCGTCAGGGTTTCTACGAGCAGTACTTC. This sequence encodes CASSLGRQGFYEQYF.

As regards this clonotype: A far larger clone is off by one base, so a read error is likely. This rearrangement joins TRBV27 to TRBJ1-5; 7 positions agree with TRBD1. CDR1 and CDR2 (germline): MNHEY, SMNVEV (reference sequence). This CDR3 region has 15 residues. The ends lost 6 bases at V and 10 bases at J; junction bases unmatched: 15. CDR3 nucleotide sequence: TGTGCCAGCAGCGAAGAACCACGGGACAGTCGTCCCCAGCATTTT. The encoded protein is CASSEEPRDSRPQHF.

The chain joins TRBV13 to TRBJ2-3; 12 bases are a match to TRBD2. From germline, CDR1 is PRHDT and CDR2 FYEKMQ (reference sequence). With V trimmed by 2 bases and J by 5 bases, 5 bases remained unmatched. This CDR3 region has 16 residues. The CDR3 protein is CASSLLGTSGQDTQYF. In DNA, the CDR3 is TGTGCCAGCAGCTTACTTGGGACTAGCGGGCAAGATACGCAGTATTTT.

This clonotype has more than one count but fewer than ten. The CDR3 nucleotides read TGCAGTGCTAGTGAAGGGACTAATGAAAAACTGTTTTTT. Residues: CSASEGTNEKLFF. The V and J genes are TRBV20-1 and TRBJ1-4; D is undetermined. Germline CDR1 reads DFQATT; CDR2 reads SNEGSKA (reference sequence). V was clipped by 3 bases and J by 2 bases, with 7 bases between them. The CDR3 sequence is 13 residues long.

This clonotype was picked up many times. The chain links TRBV12-3 or TRBV12-4 to TRBJ1-1, with 8 bases fitting TRBD1. The CDR3 covers 17 residues. After removal of 2 bases from V and 4 bases from J, the junction contained 12 bases not matched to a gene. CDR3 nucleotides: TGTGCCAGCAGTTTACTCGACAGGGGAAAAGGTGGCACTGAAGCTTTCTTT. Amino acids: CASSLLDRGKGGTEAFF.

This chain links TRBV7-3 with TRBJ2-5; perhaps TRBD1 as D (5 bases). Germline V gene lookup returns CDR1 SGHTA and CDR2 FQGTGA. V lost 4 bases and J 10 bases, leaving 13 bases between the germline ends. The CDR3 is made up of 12 amino acids. The CDR3 region has the DNA TGTGCCAGCAGCTCTTCAACAGGCTACCAGTACTTC. The encoded protein is CASSSSTGYQYF.

The V and J genes are TRBV7-6 and TRBJ2-1; D is perhaps TRBD2 (5 bases). V lost 5 bases to trimming and J lost 6 bases, with 17 bases between them. This CDR3 has 15 amino acids. Germline lookup yields CDR1 SGHVS and CDR2 FNYEAQ. DNA for the CDR3: TGTGCCAGCAGCAACAGAGAGGGTGGGAGCAATGAGCAGTTCTTC. It encodes CASSNREGGSNEQFF.

The chain recombines TRBV28 with TRBJ2-7; a possible D gene is TRBD2 (6 bases). CDR1 and CDR2 from the germline V gene are MDHEN and SYDVKM. Trimming pared 3 bases from V and 5 bases from J, leaving 17 bases between. This CDR3 spans 15 amino acids. The CDR3 nucleotides are TGTGCCAGCAGTTTGAGGGCAGGGAGGAAGGACGAGCAGTACTTC. It specifies CASSLRAGRKDEQYF.

This clonotype appeared many times. The chain is built from TRBV25-1 and TRBJ2-3; D is unclear. In germline, CDR1 is MGHDK, CDR2 SYGVNS. The CDR3 has 13 residues. Trimming removed 4 bases from V and 4 bases from J, with 9 bases in between. CDR3 loop: CASSVGVADTQYF. CDR3 DNA: TGTGCCAGCAGTGTTGGAGTGGCAGATACGCAGTATTTT.

This clonotype has ten or more counts. The V gene is TRBV28, the J gene TRBJ2-3, with D maybe TRBD2 (6 bases). The V gene's germline CDR1 is MDHEN and CDR2 SYDVKM. With 2 bases removed from V and 1 base from J, the gap between germline ends came to 28 bases. The CDR3 covers 21 residues. DNA for the CDR3: TGTGCCAGCAGTTTAACGGACTGGGATGGACCCTGGCGGGAATGCACAGATACGCAGTATTTT. Translating it yields CASSLTDWDGPWRECTDTQYF. The full variable domain, in which reference TRBV28 and TRBJ2-3 provide the parts outside the CDR3, is DVKVTQSSRYLVKRTGEKVFLECVQDMDHENMFWYRQDPGLGLRLIYFSYDVKMKEKGDIPEGYSVSREKKERFSLILESASTNQTSMYLCASSLTDWDGPWRECTDTQYFGPGTRLTVL.

The chain recombines TRBV28 with TRBJ2-7; D uncertain. There are 12 residues in the CDR3. Trimming left V 6 bases short and J 5 bases short, with 11 bases between. Germline lookup yields CDR1 MDHEN and CDR2 SYDVKM. CDR3 in amino acids: CASRPTRDEQYF. The DNA of the CDR3 is TGTGCCAGCAGGCCCACAAGGGACGAGCAGTACTTC.

The chain joins TRBV15 to TRBJ2-5, with D perhaps matching TRBD1 (6 bases). This CDR3 is built from 14 residues. Per the germline V gene, CDR1 is LNHNV and CDR2 is YYDKDF (reference sequence). V lost 4 bases and J 5 bases, leaving 14 bases between the germline ends. The CDR3 sequence is CATSTEQGLETQYF. CDR3 DNA: TGTGCCACCAGCACAGAACAGGGCTTGGAGACCCAGTACTTC.

The chain combines TRBV10-2 with TRBJ1-6; D call uncertain. V lost 11 bases and J 5 bases, leaving 22 bases between the germline ends. The CDR3 extends over 16 amino acids. Germline CDR1 and CDR2: WSHSY and SAAADI. The CDR3 sequence is CAATVGSSEDNSPLHF. The CDR3 DNA reads TGCGCCGCCACCGTGGGGTCGTCGGAGGATAATTCACCCCTCCACTTT.

This clonotype was counted a few times. The rearrangement joins TRBV5-6 to TRBJ2-1; D is unclear. CDR3 size: 14 residues. Trimming removed 0 bases at V and 9 bases at J, with 13 bases between. Looked up from germline, CDR1 is SGHDT and CDR2 is YYEEEE. The CDR3 loop reads CASSLGFGGSEQFF. CDR3 in DNA: TGTGCCAGCAGCTTGGGCTTTGGCGGATCTGAGCAGTTCTTC. The full variable domain, rest sourced from reference TRBV5-6 and TRBJ2-1, is DAGVTQSPTHLIKTRGQQVTLRCSPKSGHDTVSWYQQALGQGPQFIFQYYEEEERQRGNFPDRFSGHQFPNYSSELNVNALLLGDSALYLCASSLGFGGSEQFFGPGTRLTVL.

This clonotype was counted at least ten times. The rearrangement links TRBV15 to TRBJ2-1, with D uncertain. Trimming stripped 0 bases from V and 2 bases from J, with 11 bases between. Looked up from germline, CDR1 is LNHNV and CDR2 is YYDKDF (reference sequence). The CDR3 has 16 amino acids. CDR3 sequence: CATSREGLPPYNEQFF. CDR3 bases: TGTGCCACCAGCAGAGAGGGCCTCCCTCCCTACAATGAGCAGTTCTTC.

This clonotype turned up a few times. The gene calls are TRBV7-9 and TRBJ2-1; TRBD2 matches at 14 bases. The CDR3 contains 15 residues. The germline CDR1 and CDR2 sequences are SEHNR and FQNEAQ (reference sequence). V shed 4 bases, J shed 8 bases, and the junction held 4 bases outside the gene matches. The CDR3 coding sequence is TGTGCCAGCAGCTCGACTAGCGGGAGGGAGGATGAGCAGTTCTTC. Translating it yields CASSSTSGREDEQFF.

This clonotype was seen ten or more times. The V gene is TRBV7-9, the J gene TRBJ2-1; D perhaps matches TRBD1 (5 bases). The CDR3 totals 15 residues. Trimming cost V 2 bases and J 3 bases, with 11 bases left between them. Germline V gene lookup returns CDR1 SEHNR and CDR2 FQNEAQ (reference sequence). CDR3 protein: CASSLPRQNYNEQFF. The CDR3 DNA is TGTGCCAGCAGCTTACCACGACAGAACTACAATGAGCAGTTCTTC. Full variable domain (outside the CDR3, taken from reference TRBV7-9 and TRBJ2-1): DTGVSQNPRHKITKRGQNVTFRCDPISEHNRLYWYRQTLGQGPEFLTYFQNEAQLEKSRLLSDRFSAERPKGSFSTLEIQRTEQGDSAMYLCASSLPRQNYNEQFFGPGTRLTVL.

This clonotype has a handful of counts. The chain uses TRBV27 and TRBJ1-6, with 7 bases aligning to TRBD1. J gave up 8 bases and V 6 bases, and 13 bases lay outside the gene matches. Germline loops: CDR1 MNHEY, CDR2 SMNVEV (reference sequence). This CDR3 region has 16 residues. CDR3 in amino acids: CASRSAGTEKYSPLHF. CDR3 DNA sequence: TGTGCCAGCAGGTCAGCAGGGACAGAAAAATATTCACCCCTCCACTTT.

This clonotype appeared many times. This chain uses TRBV9 with TRBJ1-1; the D is unclear. V was clipped by 1 base and J by 1 base, with 8 bases between them. The CDR3 extends over 14 amino acids. Germline CDR1 and CDR2: SGDLS and YYNGEE. The chain's CDR3 is CASSVTSGNTEAFF. CDR3 DNA sequence: TGTGCCAGCAGCGTAACATCGGGGAACACTGAAGCTTTCTTT.

This clonotype was observed at least ten times. The rearrangement links TRBV7-7 to TRBJ2-5; 12 positions agree with TRBD2. After removal of 5 bases from V and 5 bases from J, the junction contained 3 bases not matched to a gene. The CDR3 extends over 14 amino acids. From germline, CDR1 is SSHAT and CDR2 FNYEAQ (reference sequence). The chain's CDR3 is CASSLGLAGETQYF. DNA for the CDR3: TGTGCCAGCAGCCTTGGACTAGCGGGGGAGACCCAGTACTTC.

At least ten counts were recorded for this clonotype. CDR3 DNA sequence: TGTGCCAGCAGTGGTGCTAGCGCTACAACCTACGAGCAGTACTTC. This codes for CASSGASATTYEQYF. The J gene is TRBJ2-7, the V gene TRBV2, with TRBD2 as a possible D gene (6 bases). Germline loops: CDR1 SNHLY, CDR2 FYNNEI. The V and J ends lost 4 bases and 2 bases respectively, with 15 bases between them. The CDR3 totals 15 residues.

This clonotype appeared many times. CDR3 in amino acids: CASRPPSTASYEQYF. CDR3 in DNA: TGTGCCAGCAGGCCTCCAAGTACTGCCTCCTACGAGCAGTACTTC. The gene calls are TRBV28 and TRBJ2-7; D gene ambiguous. The germline V gene encodes CDR1 MDHEN and CDR2 SYDVKM. The CDR3 is 15 residues long. V lost 6 bases and J lost 0, with 15 bases in between. The full variable domain, its missing parts supplied by reference TRBV28 and TRBJ2-7, is DVKVTQSSRYLVKRTGEKVFLECVQDMDHENMFWYRQDPGLGLRLIYFSYDVKMKEKGDIPEGYSVSREKKERFSLILESASTNQTSMYLCASRPPSTASYEQYFGPGTRLTVT.

This clonotype was counted at least ten times. J is TRBJ1-2 and V is TRBV6-1; maybe TRBD1 (5 bases). CDR3 size: 15 residues. Between the trimmed V and J ends, which lost 6 bases and 3 bases, there was a span of 17 bases. Germline V gene sequence: CDR1 MNHNS, CDR2 SASEGT. The CDR3 region has the DNA TGTGCCAGCAGAACAAAAACTGGGACGGACTATGGCTACACCTTC. Its translation: CASRTKTGTDYGYTF.

The chain is built from TRBV9 and TRBJ1-4; a possible D gene is TRBD1 (6 bases). V was pared by 0 bases and J by 8 bases, with 14 bases between. The CDR3 has 15 residues. Germline CDR1 SGDLS, CDR2 YYNGEE. CDR3 loop: CASSVEGGLGEKLFF. The CDR3 DNA reads as TGTGCCAGCAGCGTAGAAGGGGGGCTTGGGGAAAAACTGTTTTTT.